This T cell receptor (beta chain) derives from a study of T cell responses to AZD1222 COVID-19 vaccine. About the study: Combined were second doses at about 4 or about 12 weeks.

Generated by immunoSEQ multiplex PCR, the TCRdb table keeps only in-frame clones and is missing some. The table has fewer than 130,000 clones, roughly 90% seen once. Trimming cost V 0 bases and J 3 bases, with 6 bases left between them. CDR1 and CDR2 (germline): SGHTA, FQGNSA. CDR3 length: 13 amino acids. The TCR sequence derives from an adult in good health. The chain employs TRBV7-2 and TRBJ2-7; D is unclear. This material consisted of peripheral blood, taken on day 0 of AZD1222 vaccination. The CDR3 DNA reads as TGTGCCAGCAGCTTAGCGGTAATCTACGAGCAGTACTTC. Residues: CASSLAVIYEQYF.